A selection of T cell receptor beta chains follows, all from one sample in a study of blood T cell repertoires in COVID-19. The protocol was immunoSEQ multiplex PCR, while the TCRdb copy is restricted to in-frame clones and leaves out a portion. The profile covers approximately 280,000 clones, with 85% appearing a single time and under 3% taken by the ten largest. The sample was PBMCs or T cells enriched from blood (not recorded which). Receptor source: a woman aged 50 to 60 who had recovered from COVID-19. The CDR3 runs from the conserved cysteine through the conserved F or W. Each record gives: clone size, V gene, J gene, D gene, CDR3 DNA, CDR3 protein. A D gene is named only where the DNA matches it firmly. Not all rows give a size; the values are once, few, many and, for expanded clones, a class.

.,TRBV9,TRBJ2-3,TRBD2,TGTGCCAGCAGCCCGATATCCGGGACTAACACAGATACGCAGTATTTT,CASSPISGTNTDTQYF
.,TRBV10-3,TRBJ2-3,TRBD2,TGTGCCGTTTCCTTAGCGGGGGCGGCAGATACGCAGTATTTT,CAVSLAGAADTQYF
.,TRBV20-1,TRBJ2-7,TRBD1,TGCAGTGCGAGGAGGGACAGGTGGGAGTACTTC,CSARRDRWEYF
few,TRBV3-1/TRBV3-2,TRBJ2-7,TRBD1,TGTGCCAGCAGCCATGGGGGTAGGGACAGAGCCTACGAGCAGTACTTC,CASSHGGRDRAYEQYF
.,TRBV14,TRBJ2-1,.,TGTGCCAGCAGCGTCCTTCGGTTTAACAATGAGCAGTTCTTC,CASSVLRFNNEQFF
.,TRBV5-4,TRBJ2-5,TRBD2,TGTGCCAGCAGCTCAGGACTAGCGGGAGGGTTACAAGAGACCCAGTACTTC,CASSSGLAGGLQETQYF
.,TRBV5-6,TRBJ2-1,TRBD1,TGTGCCAGCAGTTCCGGACAGGGAATACCGAATGAGCAGTTCTTC,CASSSGQGIPNEQFF
.,TRBV5-4,TRBJ2-5,TRBD2,TGTGCCAGCAGTGCAGTAGCGGGAGCAGAGACCCAGTACTTC,CASSAVAGAETQYF
.,TRBV7-6,TRBJ1-2,.,TGTGCCAGCAGCTCCGAAACGACAGGTTTTGGCTACACCTTC,CASSSETTGFGYTF
.,TRBV6-5,TRBJ1-2,TRBD1,TGTGCCAGCAGTCCTGGGACAGTCGGTGGCTACACCTTC,CASSPGTVGGYTF
.,TRBV20-1,TRBJ1-5,.,TGCAGTGCTAGTACAGGAAGCAATCAGCCCCAGCATTTT,CSASTGSNQPQHF
.,TRBV12-3/TRBV12-4,TRBJ1-1,.,TGTGCCAGCAGTCAACTCGACACTGAAGCTTTCTTT,CASSQLDTEAFF
once,TRBV4-2,TRBJ1-5,TRBD1,TGTGCCAGCAGCCAAGAGCAGACAGGGGCCTTGGGGAACAATCAGCCCCAGCATTTT,CASSQEQTGALGNNQPQHF
.,TRBV10-3,TRBJ1-1,.,TGTGCCATCAGGACGTGGGGCCCAAACACTGAAGCTTTCTTT,CAIRTWGPNTEAFF
few,TRBV12-5,TRBJ2-1,.,TGTGCTAGTGGTTCCCTCAATGAGCAGTTCTTC,CASGSLNEQFF
.,TRBV3-1/TRBV3-2,TRBJ2-7,.,TGTGCCAGCAGCCGGGCCGGAGGGCCTCTGGAGCAGTACTTC,CASSRAGGPLEQYF
.,TRBV5-4,TRBJ1-1,.,TGTGCCAGCAGCGACAGCCGTCGGGCTTTCTTT,CASSDSRRAFF
.,TRBV5-6,TRBJ2-1,TRBD2,TGTGCCAGCAGCTTGCGGGTGACGGGGGGGCAAAATGAGCAGTTCTTC,CASSLRVTGGQNEQFF
few,TRBV4-1,TRBJ2-5,.,TGCGCCAGCAGCCAAGATCCTCCGGGGAGCCAAGAGACCCAGTACTTC,CASSQDPPGSQETQYF
.,TRBV6-2/TRBV6-3,TRBJ2-1,TRBD2,TGTGCCAGCAGCCCTCGAACTAGCGGGGCTCTTTTTCGCAATGAGCAGTTCTTC,CASSPRTSGALFRNEQFF
.,TRBV6-5,TRBJ2-3,.,TGTGCCAGCAGGGACTCGAGGGATACGCAGTATTTT,CASRDSRDTQYF
once,TRBV28,TRBJ2-5,TRBD2,TGTGCCAGCAGTTTATCCGAGAGCGGGGGGGGCCAAGAGACCCAGTACTTC,CASSLSESGGGQETQYF
once,TRBV19,TRBJ1-1,.,TGTGCCAGTAGTATTCTCGCAGGTGGTCGGACTGAAGCTTTCTTT,CASSILAGGRTEAFF
.,TRBV5-1,TRBJ2-1,.,TGCGCCAGCAGTGAGACGCGGTCCTACAATGAGCAGTTCTTC,CASSETRSYNEQFF